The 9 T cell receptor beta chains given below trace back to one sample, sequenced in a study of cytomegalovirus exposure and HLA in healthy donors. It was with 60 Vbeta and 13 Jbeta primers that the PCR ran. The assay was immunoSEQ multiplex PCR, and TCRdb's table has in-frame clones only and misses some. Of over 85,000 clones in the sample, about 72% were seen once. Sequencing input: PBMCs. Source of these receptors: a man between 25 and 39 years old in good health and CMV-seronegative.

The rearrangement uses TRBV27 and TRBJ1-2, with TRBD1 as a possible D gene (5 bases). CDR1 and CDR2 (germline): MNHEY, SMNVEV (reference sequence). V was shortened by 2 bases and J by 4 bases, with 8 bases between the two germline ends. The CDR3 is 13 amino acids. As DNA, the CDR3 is TGTGCCAGCAGTTTACAGGGATTCTATGGCTACACCTTC. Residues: CASSLQGFYGYTF.

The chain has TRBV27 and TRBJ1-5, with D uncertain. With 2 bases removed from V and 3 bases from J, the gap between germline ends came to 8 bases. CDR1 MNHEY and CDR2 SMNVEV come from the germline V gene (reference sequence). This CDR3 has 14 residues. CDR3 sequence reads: CASSLRVSNQPQHF. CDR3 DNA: TGTGCCAGCAGTTTAAGAGTTTCCAATCAGCCCCAGCATTTT.

The CDR3 DNA sequence: TGTGCCAGCAGCCGACAGGGGACCACCGAAAAACTGTTTTTT. Encoded protein: CASSRQGTTEKLFF. The rearrangement links TRBV6-5 to TRBJ1-4; 8 bases line up with TRBD1. Looked up from germline, CDR1 is MNHEY and CDR2 is SVGAGI. This CDR3 has 14 amino acids. V lost 6 bases to trimming and J lost 8 bases; unmatched junction nucleotides: 8.

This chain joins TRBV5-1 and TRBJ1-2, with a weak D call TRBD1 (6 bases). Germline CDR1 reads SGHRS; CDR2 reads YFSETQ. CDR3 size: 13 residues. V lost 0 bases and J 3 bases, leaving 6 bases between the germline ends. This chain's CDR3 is CASSLGTDYGYTF. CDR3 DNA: TGCGCCAGCAGCTTGGGGACAGACTATGGCTACACCTTC.

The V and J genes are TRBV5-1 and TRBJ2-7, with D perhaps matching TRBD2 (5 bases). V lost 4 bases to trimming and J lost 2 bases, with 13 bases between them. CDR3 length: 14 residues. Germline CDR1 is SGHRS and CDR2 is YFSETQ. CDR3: CASSRTVVAYEQYF. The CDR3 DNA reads TGCGCCAGCAGCCGGACTGTCGTAGCCTACGAGCAGTACTTC.

DNA of the CDR3: TGCGCCAGCAGCCCCGTGGGTGGGGCCAACACCGGGGAGCTGTTTTTT. Amino acid sequence: CASSPVGGANTGELFF. The V gene is TRBV5-1, the J gene TRBJ2-2; D possibly corresponds to TRBD1 (5 bases). CDR1 SGHRS and CDR2 YFSETQ come from the germline V gene. The V and J ends lost 4 bases and 2 bases respectively, with 15 bases between them. This CDR3 is 16 amino acids long.

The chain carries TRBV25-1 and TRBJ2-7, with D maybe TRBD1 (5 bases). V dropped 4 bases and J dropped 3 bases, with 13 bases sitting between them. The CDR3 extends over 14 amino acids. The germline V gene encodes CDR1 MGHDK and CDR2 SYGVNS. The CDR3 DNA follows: TGTGCCAGCAGTGGAAGGAACAGGTTCTACGAGCAGTACTTC. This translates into CASSGRNRFYEQYF.

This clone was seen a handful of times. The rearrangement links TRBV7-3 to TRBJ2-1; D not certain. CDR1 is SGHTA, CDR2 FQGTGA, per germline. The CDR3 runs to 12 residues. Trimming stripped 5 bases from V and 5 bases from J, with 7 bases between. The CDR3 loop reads CASSKTDNEQFF. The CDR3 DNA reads TGTGCCAGCAGCAAAACGGACAATGAGCAGTTCTTC.

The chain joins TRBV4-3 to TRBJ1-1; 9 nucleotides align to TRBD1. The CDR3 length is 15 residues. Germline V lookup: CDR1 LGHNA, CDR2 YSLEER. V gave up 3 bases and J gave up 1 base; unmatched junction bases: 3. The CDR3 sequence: CASSHWGQGNTEAFF. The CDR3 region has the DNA TGCGCCAGCAGCCATTGGGGACAGGGGAACACTGAAGCTTTCTTT.